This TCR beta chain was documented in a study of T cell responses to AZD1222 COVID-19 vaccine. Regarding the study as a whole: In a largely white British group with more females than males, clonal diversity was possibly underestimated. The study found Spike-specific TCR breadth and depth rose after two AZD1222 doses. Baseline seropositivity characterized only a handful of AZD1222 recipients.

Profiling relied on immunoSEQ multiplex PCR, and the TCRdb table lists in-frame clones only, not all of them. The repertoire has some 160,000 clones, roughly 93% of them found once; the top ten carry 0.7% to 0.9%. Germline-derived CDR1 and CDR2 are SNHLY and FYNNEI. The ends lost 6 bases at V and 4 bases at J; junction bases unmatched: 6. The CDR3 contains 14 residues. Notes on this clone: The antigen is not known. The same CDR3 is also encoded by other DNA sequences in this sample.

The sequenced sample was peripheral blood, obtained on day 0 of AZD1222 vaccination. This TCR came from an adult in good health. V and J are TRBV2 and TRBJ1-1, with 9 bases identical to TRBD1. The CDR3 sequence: CASRGTGLGTEAFF. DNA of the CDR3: TGTGCCAGCAGAGGGACAGGGCTTGGCACTGAAGCTTTCTTT.